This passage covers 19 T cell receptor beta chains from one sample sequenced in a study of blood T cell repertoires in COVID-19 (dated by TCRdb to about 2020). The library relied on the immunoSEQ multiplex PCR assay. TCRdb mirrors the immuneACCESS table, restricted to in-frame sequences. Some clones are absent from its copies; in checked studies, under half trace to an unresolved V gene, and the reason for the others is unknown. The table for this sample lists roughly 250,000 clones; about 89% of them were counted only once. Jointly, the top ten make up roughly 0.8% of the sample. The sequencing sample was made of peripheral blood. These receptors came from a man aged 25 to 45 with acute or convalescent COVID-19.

The CDR3 spells CASTSPGTSGGTFSYEQYF. The CDR3 region has the DNA TGTGCCAGCACCTCACCCGGGACTAGCGGGGGGACATTCTCCTACGAGCAGTACTTC. This chain uses TRBV28 with TRBJ2-7; TRBD2 matches 15 bases. The V gene end was trimmed by 7 bases and the J gene end by 0 bases; junction bases not matched to a gene: 13. This CDR3 comprises 19 residues. CDR1 MDHEN and CDR2 SYDVKM come from the germline V gene.

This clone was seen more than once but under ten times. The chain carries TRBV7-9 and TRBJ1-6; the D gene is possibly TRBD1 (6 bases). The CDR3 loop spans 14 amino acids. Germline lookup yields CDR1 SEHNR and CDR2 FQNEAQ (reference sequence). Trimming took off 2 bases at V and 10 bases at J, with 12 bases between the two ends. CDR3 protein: CASSLTTGYSPLHF. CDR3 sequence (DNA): TGTGCCAGCAGCTTAACTACAGGGTACTCACCCCTCCACTTT.

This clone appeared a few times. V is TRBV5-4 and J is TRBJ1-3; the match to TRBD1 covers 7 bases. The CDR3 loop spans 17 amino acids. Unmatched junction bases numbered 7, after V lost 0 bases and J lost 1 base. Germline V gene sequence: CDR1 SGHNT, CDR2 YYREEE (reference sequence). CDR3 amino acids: CASSLVGRGVSGNTIYF. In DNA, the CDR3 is TGTGCCAGCAGCTTGGTTGGCAGGGGGGTTTCTGGAAACACCATATATTTT.

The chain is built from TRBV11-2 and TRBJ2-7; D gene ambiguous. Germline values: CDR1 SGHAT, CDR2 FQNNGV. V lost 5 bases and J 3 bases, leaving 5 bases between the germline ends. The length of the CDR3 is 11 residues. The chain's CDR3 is CASSNYYEQYF. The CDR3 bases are TGTGCCAGCAGCAACTACTACGAGCAGTACTTC.

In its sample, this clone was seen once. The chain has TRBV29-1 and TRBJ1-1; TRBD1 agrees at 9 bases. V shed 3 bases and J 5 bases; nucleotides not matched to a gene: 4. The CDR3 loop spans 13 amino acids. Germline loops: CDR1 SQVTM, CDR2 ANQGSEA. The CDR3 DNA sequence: TGCAGCGTTGATAACAGGGGGCGGACTGAAGCTTTCTTT. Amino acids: CSVDNRGRTEAFF.

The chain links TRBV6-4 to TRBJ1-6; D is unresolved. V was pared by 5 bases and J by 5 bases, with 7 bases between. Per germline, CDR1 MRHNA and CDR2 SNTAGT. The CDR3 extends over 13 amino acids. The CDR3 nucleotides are TGTGCCAGCAGTTTAACAGATAATTCACCCCTCCACTTT. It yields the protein CASSLTDNSPLHF.

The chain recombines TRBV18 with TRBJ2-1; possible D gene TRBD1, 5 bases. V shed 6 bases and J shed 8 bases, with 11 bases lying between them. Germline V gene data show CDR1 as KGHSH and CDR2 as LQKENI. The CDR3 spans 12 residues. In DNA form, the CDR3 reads TGTGCCAGCTCCCAACAGGTACATGAGCAGTTCTTC. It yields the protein CASSQQVHEQFF. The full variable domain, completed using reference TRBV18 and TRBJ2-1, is NAGVMQNPRHLVRRRGQEARLRCSPMKGHSHVYWYRQLPEEGLKFMVYLQKENIIDESGMPKERFSAEFPKEGPSILRIQQVVRGDSAAYFCASSQQVHEQFFGPGTRLTVL.

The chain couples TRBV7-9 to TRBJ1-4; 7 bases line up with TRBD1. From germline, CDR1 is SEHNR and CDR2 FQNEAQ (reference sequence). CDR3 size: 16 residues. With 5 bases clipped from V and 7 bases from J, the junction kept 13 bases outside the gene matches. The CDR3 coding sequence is TGTGCCAGCAGCCAAAGGGACAGCCTGACCCCTGAAAAACTGTTTTTT. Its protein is CASSQRDSLTPEKLFF.

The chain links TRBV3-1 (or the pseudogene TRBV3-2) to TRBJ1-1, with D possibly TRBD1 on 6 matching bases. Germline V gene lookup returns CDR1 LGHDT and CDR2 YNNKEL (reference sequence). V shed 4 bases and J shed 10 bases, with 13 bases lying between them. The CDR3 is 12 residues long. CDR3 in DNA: TGTGCCAGCAGCCCCACAGGGTTTGGAGCTTTCTTT. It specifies CASSPTGFGAFF.

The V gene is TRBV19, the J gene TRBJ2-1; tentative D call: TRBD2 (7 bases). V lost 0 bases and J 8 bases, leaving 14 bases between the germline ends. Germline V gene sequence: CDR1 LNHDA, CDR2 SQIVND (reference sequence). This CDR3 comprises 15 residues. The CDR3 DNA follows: TGTGCCAGTAGTATAGAAGGGGGTCGGGGGGATGAGCAGTTCTTC. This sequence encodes CASSIEGGRGDEQFF. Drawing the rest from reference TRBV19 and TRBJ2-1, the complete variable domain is DGGITQSPKYLFRKEGQNVTLSCEQNLNHDAMYWYRQDPGQGLRLIYYSQIVNDFQKGDIAEGYSVSREKKESFPLTVTSAQKNPTAFYLCASSIEGGRGDEQFFGPGTRLTVL.

In DNA form, the CDR3 reads TGTGCCTGGGACAGGGAGTTTATCAACGGGGAGCTGTTTTTT. It translates to CAWDREFINGELFF. The V gene is TRBV30, the J gene TRBJ2-2, with 7 positions matching TRBD1. V shed 5 bases, J shed 7 bases, and the junction held 10 bases outside the gene matches. This CDR3 comprises 14 residues. The germline CDR1 and CDR2 sequences are GTSNPN and SVGIG (reference sequence).

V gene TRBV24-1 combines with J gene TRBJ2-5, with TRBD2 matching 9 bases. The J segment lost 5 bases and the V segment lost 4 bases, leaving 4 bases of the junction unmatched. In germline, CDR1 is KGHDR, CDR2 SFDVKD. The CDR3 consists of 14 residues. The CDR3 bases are TGTGCCACCAGTGAGGGACTAGCCCCCGAGACCCAGTACTTC. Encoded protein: CATSEGLAPETQYF.

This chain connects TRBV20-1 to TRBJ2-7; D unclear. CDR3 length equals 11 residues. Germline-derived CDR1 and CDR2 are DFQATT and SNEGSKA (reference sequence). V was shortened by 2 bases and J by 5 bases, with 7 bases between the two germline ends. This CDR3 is CSARYIHEQYF. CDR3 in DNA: TGCAGTGCTAGATATATCCACGAGCAGTACTTC.

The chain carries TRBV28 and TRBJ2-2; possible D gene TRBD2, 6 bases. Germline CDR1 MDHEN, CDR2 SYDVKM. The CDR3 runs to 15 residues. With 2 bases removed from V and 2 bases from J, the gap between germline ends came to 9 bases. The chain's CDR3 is CASSLGGVNTGELFF. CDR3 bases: TGTGCCAGCAGTTTAGGCGGGGTTAACACCGGGGAGCTGTTTTTT. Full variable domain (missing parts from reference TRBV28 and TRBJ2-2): DVKVTQSSRYLVKRTGEKVFLECVQDMDHENMFWYRQDPGLGLRLIYFSYDVKMKEKGDIPEGYSVSREKKERFSLILESASTNQTSMYLCASSLGGVNTGELFFGEGSRLTVL.

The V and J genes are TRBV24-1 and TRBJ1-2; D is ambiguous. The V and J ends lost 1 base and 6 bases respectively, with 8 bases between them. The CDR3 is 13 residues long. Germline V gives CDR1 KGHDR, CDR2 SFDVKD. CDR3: CATSDFRQNGYTF. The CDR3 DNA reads TGTGCCACCAGTGATTTTCGCCAGAATGGCTACACCTTC.

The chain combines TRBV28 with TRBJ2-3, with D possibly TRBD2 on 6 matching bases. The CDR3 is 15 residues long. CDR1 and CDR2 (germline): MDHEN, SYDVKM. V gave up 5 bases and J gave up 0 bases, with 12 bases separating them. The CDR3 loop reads CASSLGLFSTDTQYF. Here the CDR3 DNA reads TGTGCCAGCAGTCTGGGACTTTTTAGCACAGATACGCAGTATTTT.

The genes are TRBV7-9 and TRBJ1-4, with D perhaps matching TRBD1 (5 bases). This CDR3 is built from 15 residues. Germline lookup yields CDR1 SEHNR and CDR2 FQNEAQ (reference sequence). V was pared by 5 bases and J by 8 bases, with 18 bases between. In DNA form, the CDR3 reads TGTGCCAGCAGCCGTAGCCGGTTCGGGGGGGAAAAACTGTTTTTT. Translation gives CASSRSRFGGEKLFF.

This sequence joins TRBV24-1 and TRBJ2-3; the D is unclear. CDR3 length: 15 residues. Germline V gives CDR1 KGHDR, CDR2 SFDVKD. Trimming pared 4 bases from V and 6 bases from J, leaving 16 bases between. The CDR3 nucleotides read TGTGCCACCAGTGACCTTTACGTAGCCGGGGATACGCAGTATTTT. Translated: CATSDLYVAGDTQYF.

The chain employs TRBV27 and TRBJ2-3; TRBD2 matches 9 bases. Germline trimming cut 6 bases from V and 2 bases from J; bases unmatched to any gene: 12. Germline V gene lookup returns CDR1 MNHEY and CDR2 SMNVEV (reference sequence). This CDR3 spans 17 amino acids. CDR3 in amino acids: CASRHAQAGGATDTQYF. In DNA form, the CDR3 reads TGTGCCAGCAGGCATGCCCAGGCGGGGGGGGCCACAGATACGCAGTATTTT.